This T cell receptor (beta chain) was observed in a study of STAT5B mutations in CD4+ large granular lymphocyte leukemia. Study summary: The CDR3 'QG' motif was associated with a particular HLA allele among healthy donors.

This CDR3 has 15 residues. V lost 4 bases and J lost 6; bases outside the gene matches: 3. Germline CDR1 LNHDA, CDR2 SQIVND (reference sequence). The assay was run at survey level. Assay: immunoSEQ multiplex PCR; the TCRdb copy retains only in-frame clones and omits some. The sample shows about 40,000 clones, 80% to 90% of them seen only once. In regard to this clone: Antigen specificity is unknown.

Points from the study as a whole: 8/27 top patient clones versus 2/35 control clones were TRBV06-family.

The receptor's source is a human donor in good health. Sequenced material: CD4+ T cells from blood buffy coats. The V call is TRBV19, the J call TRBJ2-2; 12 bases align to TRBD2. The CDR3 DNA sequence: TGTGCCAGTAGTAAGCTAGCGGGGGGGGCCGGGGAGCTGTTTTTT. Translated: CASSKLAGGAGELFF.